Listed here are 32 T cell receptor beta chains from one sample, sequenced in a study of shared clonotypes between healthy human individuals. Repertoires were generated with immunoSEQ multiplex PCR, while TCRdb's copy carries only in-frame clones and drops some. The table includes over 2 million clones, 92% detected once. The sequenced material came from naive CD4+ T cells from PBMCs. Stated subset: CD45RA+ positively selected. These receptors originate from a man younger than 35 in good health. Some clones in this sample may be carry-over from other donors' samples.

The J gene is TRBJ2-5, the V gene TRBV6-1; 13 bases align to TRBD2. V shed 2 bases, J shed 4 bases, and the junction held 7 bases outside the gene matches. CDR3 length equals 17 residues. Germline loops: CDR1 MNHNS, CDR2 SASEGT. Here the CDR3 DNA reads TGTGCCAGCAGTGAACGGACTAGCGGGAGTAAGAGAGAGACCCAGTACTTC. It is translated as CASSERTSGSKRETQYF.

Ten or more counts support this clone. Other nucleotide sequences from this sample produce the same CDR3. The chain couples TRBV11-2 to TRBJ2-5; no firm D call. CDR1 is SGHAT, CDR2 FQNNGV, per germline. The CDR3 is 11 residues long. V was cut by 1 base and J by 5 bases, with 2 bases left in between. The CDR3: CASSLGETQYF. The CDR3 bases are TGTGCCAGCAGCTTAGGGGAGACCCAGTACTTC.

This rearrangement joins TRBV9 to TRBJ1-2, with D unclear. Germline assignment: CDR1 SGDLS and CDR2 YYNGEE. The CDR3 is 15 amino acids. The V and J ends lost 1 base and 6 bases respectively, with 16 bases between them. Here the CDR3 reads CASSVREVRANGYTF. As DNA, the CDR3 is TGTGCCAGCAGCGTAAGGGAGGTTCGGGCGAATGGCTACACCTTC.

This clone was seen more than once but under ten times. The chain has TRBV7-9 and TRBJ1-4, with D perhaps matching TRBD1 (5 bases). CDR3 length: 15 amino acids. Germline loops: CDR1 SEHNR, CDR2 FQNEAQ (reference sequence). The V end was cut by 2 bases, the J end by 8 bases, with 15 bases between. The CDR3 nucleotides are TGTGCCAGCAGCTTATCGCGAGCGGGGGAAGAAAAACTGTTTTTT. Translated, it gives CASSLSRAGEEKLFF.

This chain connects TRBV27 to TRBJ1-2, with D maybe TRBD1 (6 bases). This CDR3 is built from 14 residues. CDR1 is MNHEY and CDR2 is SMNVEV in the germline V gene (reference sequence). Between the trimmed V and J ends, which lost 2 bases and 8 bases, there was a span of 15 bases. This chain's CDR3 is CASSLRRGAGGYTF. The CDR3 nucleotides read TGTGCCAGCAGTTTACGCAGGGGCGCGGGGGGCTACACCTTC.

The chain has TRBV7-3 and TRBJ1-1; D not certain. Trimming cost V 0 bases and J 4 bases, with 9 bases left between them. Germline V gene lookup returns CDR1 SGHTA and CDR2 FQGTGA. This CDR3 comprises 14 residues. Written as DNA, the CDR3 is TGTGCCAGCAGCTTAACACCACTTGCCACTGAAGCTTTCTTT. Encoded protein: CASSLTPLATEAFF.

This clone was observed a single time. The genes are TRBV28 and TRBJ1-2; tentatively, D is TRBD1 (6 bases). Trimming took 10 bases from V and 4 from J, leaving 19 bases between them. Germline V lookup: CDR1 MDHEN, CDR2 SYDVKM. The CDR3 is 14 amino acids. The CDR3 sequence is CATGGTSKAYGYTF. The DNA for the CDR3 is TGTGCCACGGGAGGGACATCTAAGGCCTATGGCTACACCTTC.

The chain is built from TRBV7-9 and TRBJ1-2; tentatively, D is TRBD1 (6 bases). Trimming cost V 5 bases and J 1 base, with 11 bases left between them. Germline-derived CDR1 and CDR2 are SEHNR and FQNEAQ (reference sequence). The length of the CDR3 is 14 residues. The CDR3 sequence: CASSPGAGNYGYTF. The DNA for the CDR3 is TGTGCCAGCAGCCCGGGGGCGGGTAACTATGGCTACACCTTC.

In DNA, the CDR3 is TGTGCCAGCAGCCGGAACGCGGGACAGTATGGCTACACCTTC. It codes for CASSRNAGQYGYTF. J is TRBJ1-2 and V is TRBV4-2, with 7 bases fitting TRBD1. The CDR3 contains 14 residues. Germline-derived CDR1 and CDR2 are LGHNA and YNFKEQ. V was pared by 4 bases and J by 5 bases, with 7 bases of the junction left unmatched.

This clone is a singleton in its sample. The gene calls are TRBV10-1 and TRBJ2-2; 9 nucleotides line up with TRBD2. This CDR3 comprises 14 residues. The germline V gene has CDR1 WNHNN and CDR2 SYGVQD (reference sequence). The V gene end was trimmed by 4 bases and the J gene end by 7 bases; junction bases not matched to a gene: 4. CDR3 protein: CASSGSGGDGELFF. DNA for the CDR3: TGCGCCAGCAGTGGTAGCGGGGGTGACGGGGAGCTGTTTTTT.

The J gene is TRBJ1-5, the V gene TRBV14; D unresolved. CDR1 and CDR2 from the germline V gene are SGHDN and FVKESK. Trimming pared 4 bases from V and 3 bases from J, leaving 4 bases between. This CDR3 has 12 residues. In DNA form, the CDR3 reads TGTGCCAGCAGCCCGTTCAATCAGCCCCAGCATTTT. It codes for CASSPFNQPQHF.

DNA for the CDR3: TGTGCCAGCTCACCACCGTCGATTGAGACCCAGTACTTC. This codes for CASSPPSIETQYF. This chain uses TRBV18 with TRBJ2-5; D unresolved. Trimming pared 0 bases from V and 5 bases from J, leaving 7 bases between. The CDR3 loop spans 13 amino acids. CDR1 KGHSH and CDR2 LQKENI come from the germline V gene.

The chain is built from TRBV27 and TRBJ2-3; 7 bases line up with TRBD2. Per the germline V gene, CDR1 is MNHEY and CDR2 is SMNVEV (reference sequence). The trim removed 7 bases at V and 4 bases at J, leaving 11 bases unmatched. This CDR3 comprises 15 residues. For the CDR3, the DNA is TGTGCCAGCACTCGACTAGCCCCGTCCCCAGATACGCAGTATTTT. This sequence encodes CASTRLAPSPDTQYF.

CDR3 region: CASVEGVRNQPQHF. The CDR3 coding sequence is TGTGCCAGCGTAGAGGGGGTCCGGAATCAGCCCCAGCATTTT. This chain uses TRBV2 with TRBJ1-5, with D possibly matching TRBD1 (6 bases). V gave up 8 bases and J gave up 4 bases, with 15 bases separating them. Germline V CDR1 and CDR2: SNHLY, FYNNEI. CDR3 size: 14 residues.

This CDR3 reads CSGRRGTDTQYF. DNA for the CDR3: TGCAGCGGCCGGAGGGGGACAGATACGCAGTATTTT. V gene TRBV29-1 combines with J gene TRBJ2-3, with D possibly being TRBD1 or TRBD2 (6 bases each). V lost 7 bases to trimming and J lost 3 bases, with 11 bases between them. The germline gives CDR1 SQVTM, CDR2 ANQGSEA. The CDR3 has 12 residues.

V is TRBV9 and J is TRBJ2-1, with TRBD1 matching 8 bases. This CDR3 comprises 16 residues. Germline V CDR1 and CDR2: SGDLS, YYNGEE. Trimming took 2 bases from V and 3 from J; bases not matched to a gene: 7. The CDR3 loop reads CASSVRGDRNYNEQFF. In DNA form, the CDR3 reads TGTGCCAGCAGCGTGAGGGGGGACAGGAACTACAATGAGCAGTTCTTC.

The J gene is TRBJ2-7, the V gene TRBV27; TRBD2 aligns across 9 bases. The length of the CDR3 is 14 residues. CDR1 MNHEY and CDR2 SMNVEV come from the germline V gene (reference sequence). Trimming removed 6 bases from V and 2 bases from J; junction bases left unmatched: 5. CDR3 region: CASSRTSVTYEQYF. The CDR3 DNA reads as TGTGCCAGCAGCCGGACTAGCGTTACCTACGAGCAGTACTTC.

This sequence joins TRBV4-2 and TRBJ2-4; TRBD2 agrees at 14 bases. The CDR3 is 16 amino acids. Germline V gene lookup returns CDR1 LGHNA and CDR2 YNFKEQ. V trimming: 5 bases; J trimming: 10 bases; junction bases outside the gene matches: 10. The CDR3 sequence is CASSSGLAGEGRIQYF. DNA of the CDR3: TGTGCCAGCAGCTCGGGACTAGCGGGAGAGGGCAGAATTCAGTACTTC.

J is TRBJ2-1 and V is TRBV18, with D tentatively TRBD2 (5 bases). Trimming stripped 8 bases from V and 0 bases from J, with 14 bases between. The CDR3 is 15 amino acids. Germline V CDR1 and CDR2: KGHSH, LQKENI. Here the CDR3 reads CASATGLASYNEQFF. The CDR3 DNA sequence: TGTGCCAGCGCAACCGGGCTAGCCTCCTACAATGAGCAGTTCTTC.

In the case of this clone: This sample includes further DNA sequences coding for the same CDR3. The CDR3 region has the DNA TGTGCCAGCAGCTTAGTCGGTCGGAACACCGGGGAGCTGTTTTTT. Residues: CASSLVGRNTGELFF. This sequence joins TRBV7-2 and TRBJ2-2; unclear D gene. V lost 1 base and J 1 base, leaving 7 bases between the germline ends. CDR1 is SGHTA, CDR2 FQGNSA, per germline. The CDR3 length is 15 residues.

The chain joins TRBV7-9 to TRBJ2-7; possibly TRBD2 for D (6 bases). CDR3 length equals 15 residues. V dropped 5 bases and J dropped 2 bases, with 16 bases sitting between them. Per the germline V gene, CDR1 is SEHNR and CDR2 is FQNEAQ (reference sequence). CDR3 sequence (DNA): TGTGCCAGCAGCCCATCTAGAGGGAGGACCTACGAGCAGTACTTC. As protein: CASSPSRGRTYEQYF. The full variable domain, its missing parts supplied by reference TRBV7-9 and TRBJ2-7, is DTGVSQNPRHKITKRGQNVTFRCDPISEHNRLYWYRQTLGQGPEFLTYFQNEAQLEKSRLLSDRFSAERPKGSFSTLEIQRTEQGDSAMYLCASSPSRGRTYEQYFGPGTRLTVT.

This chain connects TRBV18 to TRBJ1-1; possible D gene TRBD1, 6 bases. V dropped 4 bases and J dropped 6 bases, with 12 bases sitting between them. Germline assignment: CDR1 KGHSH and CDR2 LQKENI. The CDR3 has 13 residues. The CDR3 nucleotides are TGTGCCAGCTCACGTCTACAGGGATCTGAAGCTTTCTTT. As protein: CASSRLQGSEAFF.

The chain couples TRBV19 to TRBJ2-3; D gene ambiguous. Germline values: CDR1 LNHDA, CDR2 SQIVND (reference sequence). This CDR3 has 14 residues. The germline V and J ends were trimmed by 1 base and 0 bases, with 5 bases remaining between them. The CDR3 sequence: CASSIVGSTDTQYF. Written as DNA, the CDR3 is TGTGCCAGTAGTATAGTTGGGAGCACAGATACGCAGTATTTT.

V gene TRBV29-1 combines with J gene TRBJ2-1; 7 nucleotides agree with TRBD1. The CDR3 sequence is 11 residues long. Losses at the gene ends were 7 bases for V and 9 bases for J; bases not matched to a gene: 6. Germline V gene lookup returns CDR1 SQVTM and CDR2 ANQGSEA. The DNA of the CDR3 is TGCAGCGGACAGGGTCAGAGTGAGCAGTTCTTC. This encodes CSGQGQSEQFF.

CDR3 bases: TGTGCCAGCAGCCACCGTGGGGCAGGGGAAAAACTGTTTTTT. This codes for CASSHRGAGEKLFF. The chain is built from TRBV14 and TRBJ1-4, with a weak D call TRBD1 (5 bases). Germline CDR1 reads SGHDN; CDR2 reads FVKESK. There are 14 residues in the CDR3. Between the trimmed V and J ends, which lost 3 bases and 8 bases, there was a span of 13 bases.

The genes are TRBV5-4 and TRBJ2-2; D unresolved. CDR1 and CDR2 (germline): SGHNT, YYREEE (reference sequence). V was trimmed by 0 bases and J by 7 bases, leaving 4 bases between them. This CDR3 has 12 residues. CDR3 DNA sequence: TGTGCCAGCAGCTTGGATCACGGGGAGCTGTTTTTT. It is translated as CASSLDHGELFF.

This chain uses TRBV11-2 with TRBJ1-5; 7 nucleotides agree with TRBD1. CDR1 SGHAT and CDR2 FQNNGV come from the germline V gene. The CDR3 contains 15 residues. Trimming cost V 4 bases and J 3 bases; bases outside gene matches: 6. CDR3 protein: CASSSHGTVNQPQHF. The CDR3 region has the DNA TGTGCCAGCAGCTCACACGGGACAGTCAATCAGCCCCAGCATTTT.

A remark on this clone: A junction end diverges from the germline sequence, so it may reflect a read error. The V and J genes are TRBV7-9 and TRBJ1-5; D is ambiguous. Germline values: CDR1 SEHNR, CDR2 FQNEAQ (reference sequence). The CDR3 contains 13 residues. The CDR3 protein is CASSNLGNQPQHF. The CDR3 coding sequence is TGCGCCAGCAGCAACCTAGGCAATCAGCCCCAGCATTTT.

The V gene is TRBV28, the J gene TRBJ2-1; 9 bases fit TRBD2. Looked up from germline, CDR1 is MDHEN and CDR2 is SYDVKM. Unmatched junction bases numbered 7, after V lost 6 bases and J lost 4 bases. The CDR3 runs 15 residues. The CDR3 nucleotides are TGTGCCAGCAGGCCGACTAGCGGACTTTACAATGAGCAGTTCTTC. It specifies CASRPTSGLYNEQFF.

This chain uses TRBV28 with TRBJ2-3, with 7 nucleotides matching TRBD1. The V segment lost 6 bases and the J segment 9 bases; nucleotides outside the gene matches: 6. Germline values: CDR1 MDHEN, CDR2 SYDVKM. The CDR3 extends over 12 amino acids. CDR3: CASSFDRATQYF. In DNA form, the CDR3 reads TGTGCCAGCAGCTTCGACAGGGCCACGCAGTATTTT.

In the case of this clone: Other DNA sequences in the sample encode the same CDR3. The chain recombines TRBV6-4 with TRBJ2-2; tentatively, D is TRBD2 (6 bases). The CDR3 covers 14 residues. V lost 6 bases and J 0 bases, leaving 8 bases between the germline ends. Germline V gives CDR1 MRHNA, CDR2 SNTAGT. CDR3: CASRRGPNTGELFF. The CDR3 DNA follows: TGTGCCAGCAGGCGGGGCCCGAACACCGGGGAGCTGTTTTTT.

This sequence joins TRBV29-1 and TRBJ2-5, with unresolved D. TRBJ2-7 explains the end of the DNA better; the J call may be wrong. CDR3 length: 16 amino acids. Per the germline V gene, CDR1 is SQVTM and CDR2 is ANQGSEA. The CDR3, as DNA: TGCAGCGTAAACTTAGCAGGTTTTACCTCCTCCTACGAGCAGTACTTC. Encoded protein: CSVNLAGFTSSYEQYF.